The following is a T cell receptor (beta chain) sequence with its context. These data come from a study of blood T cell repertoires in COVID-19. Study context: Italy, Spain and the United States were the sources of the convalescent and acute COVID-19 samples. From T cells, B-cell-depleted T cells, or PBMCs came the material, which was cDNA or gDNA.

Per the original methods: It was from reference gene primer amplification that nucleated cell counts were estimated. Profiling relied on immunoSEQ multiplex PCR, and the TCRdb table lists in-frame clones only, not all of them. Clone size and the V and J calls come from that table; the DNA yielded D and trimming. The sample lists around 100,000 clones, around 90% occurring once. The TCR sequence derives from a woman aged 60-70 years with acute or convalescent COVID-19. Sequencing input: peripheral blood.

The CDR3 spells CASKSIAAGQSQPQHF. In nucleotides, the CDR3 is TGTGCCAGTAAGTCTATCGCCGCAGGGCAGAGTCAGCCCCAGCATTTT. The chain is built from TRBV19 and TRBJ1-5; possibly TRBD1 for D (5 bases). CDR1 is LNHDA, CDR2 SQIVND, per germline (reference sequence). This CDR3 spans 16 amino acids. The germline V and J ends were trimmed by 7 bases and 6 bases, with 22 bases remaining between them.